What follows describes a single TCR beta chain. Its binding antigen is unknown. Within one base of it there is no much larger clone, and no base qualities were kept. Taken from cysteine to phenylalanine, the CDR3 has 14 residues. Of the read, only the CDR3 DNA is kept; its 42 bases are in frame from base 1. The germline V gene supplies CDR1 MGHRA and CDR2 YSYEKL. A distance of 8 bases separates the germline ends of V and J, which lose 4 bases and 2 bases respectively. The data were obtained in a study of blood T cell repertoires in COVID-19 (dated by TCRdb to the early 2020s). General notes on the study: The collaborator samples originated in the United States, Italy and Spain and spanned the acute and convalescent phases of COVID-19. A freely available public database, intended as a resource for researchers studying the immune response to SARS-CoV-2, is where the repertoires were released. The dataset comprised deeply sampled blood TCRbeta repertoires from subjects exposed to, actively infected with, or recovered from COVID-19. The sample metadata nearly always contained a de-identified subject ID, COVID-19 status, age in years and sex. The prospective study material was composed of cDNA or gDNA derived from T cells, B-cell-depleted T cells, or PBMCs. The samples were drawn from two sources: the first 160 participants of the ongoing ImmuneRACE study, and 1,200 or so subjects contributed by 6 global collaborators. Where HLA class I and class II types were available, the types were taken from metadata supplied by the sample provider, not from assay-based typing.

A second Seattle source provided samples from volunteer blood donors who had recovered from COVID-19. Collaborating institutions collected whole blood in K2EDTA tubes following their own protocols. For TCRbeta analysis, collaborator samples were shipped as frozen whole blood, as isolated PBMCs, or as DNA extracted from either sample type. TCRbeta CDR3 regions were amplified from genomic DNA using the immunoSEQ Assay, a bias-controlled multiplex PCR. The study's processing was this. Within the assay, amplification of reference gene primers was used to estimate how many nucleated cells each sample contained. To quantify the absolute abundance of each unique TCRbeta CDR3 rearrangement, sequence reads were collapsed and filtered. Productive Simpson clonality was computed per sample as the square root of Simpson's diversity index over productive rearrangements. Not all clones reach the TCRdb copy of this immuneACCESS table, which keeps in-frame sequences only. Checked studies attribute under half of the gap to unresolved V genes and leave the rest unexplained. The V and J calls and clone size come from that table; D and trimming were worked out from the DNA. Recorded for this sample are around 140,000 clones; 80% to 90% of them occurred a single time. Together, the top ten hold 35% to 40% of the sample.

What the research found in general, with its limitations: The amount of clinical and demographic metadata varied by source and participant and was provided uncurated.

This chain joins TRBV4-1 to TRBJ2-2; D gene: possibly TRBD2, on 5 matching bases. Sequencing used peripheral blood. The receptor's source is a man aged 45-65 years who had recovered from COVID-19. The CDR3 is CASSPWTNTGELFF. The sequence in DNA is TGCGCCAGCAGCCCGTGGACTAACACCGGGGAGCTGTTTTTT.